This T cell receptor beta chain is from a study of T cells in Graves' hyperthyroidism and ophthalmopathy. On the study more broadly: Blood from the periphery was taken at initial diagnosis, before any treatment.

Whole-study findings and limits: The model's output predicted ophthalmopathy at a median of roughly 6.9 months prior to onset. The majority of expanded thyroid clonotypes above 0.001 also appeared in blood.

TCR beta CDR3 regions were amplified from RNA. An initial round of RT-PCR targeting the TCR CDR3 relied on the HTBI primer set. Each CDR3 protein is one row after TCRdb ran MiXCR on the multiplex PCR reads. Of 400,000 to 600,000 distinct CDR3 sequences listed, more than 15% are singletons. Clinical symptoms, serum thyroxine, TRAb, thyroid ultrasound and orbital computed tomography informed diagnoses. CDR3 length equals 15 residues. Germline values: CDR1 SGHTA, CDR2 FQGNSA. The ends lost 2 bases at V and 4 bases at J; junction bases unmatched: 3. As for this clonotype: Its antigen is currently unknown.

The sequencing input was blood. V and J are TRBV7-2 and TRBJ2-1, with 9 bases lining up with TRBD2. The sequence came from a woman in her twenties or thirties with Graves' ophthalmopathy. CDR3 sequence: CASSLRREGYNEQFF. The CDR3 coding sequence is TGTGCCAGCAGCTTAAGGCGGGAGGGTTACAATGAGCAGTTCTTC.